This T cell receptor beta chain was captured by sequencing in a study of T cell responses to AZD1222 COVID-19 vaccine. Whole-study findings and limits: Repertoire collection took place solely once the T cell response had peaked. Epitopes outside B.1.351 and B.1.1.7 mutated regions reportedly drew nearly half of spike TCRs.

Regarding this clone: Its antigen is not known.

V was clipped by 5 bases and J by 3 bases; unmatched bases: 3. This CDR3 comprises 14 residues. Germline values: CDR1 SNHLY, CDR2 FYNNEI. TCRdb's table, derived via immunoSEQ multiplex PCR, lists solely in-frame clones and lacks some. The data hold 95,000 to 110,000 clones, with over 90% observed a single time. The chain couples TRBV2 to TRBJ2-5; the match to TRBD2 covers 10 bases. The sequences come from peripheral blood, collected on day 0 of AZD1222 vaccination. The receptor was derived from an adult in good health. The CDR3 nucleotides read TGTGCCAGCAGTATCGGACTAGCGGAAGAGACCCAGTACTTC. This codes for CASSIGLAEETQYF.